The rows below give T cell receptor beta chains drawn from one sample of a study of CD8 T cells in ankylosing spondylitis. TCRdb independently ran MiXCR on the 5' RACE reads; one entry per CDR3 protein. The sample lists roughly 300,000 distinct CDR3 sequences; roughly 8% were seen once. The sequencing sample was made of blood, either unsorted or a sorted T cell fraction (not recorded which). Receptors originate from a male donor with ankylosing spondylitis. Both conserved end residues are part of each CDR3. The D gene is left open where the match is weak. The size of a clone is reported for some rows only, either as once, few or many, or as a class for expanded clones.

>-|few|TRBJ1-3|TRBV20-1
CSARGGADTIYF
TGCAGTGCTAGAGGAGGCGCGGACACCATATATTTT
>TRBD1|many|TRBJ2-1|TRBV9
CASSLQGTGGNEQFF
TGTGCCAGCAGCCTGCAAGGGACAGGGGGTAATGAGCAGTTCTTC
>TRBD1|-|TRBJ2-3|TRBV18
CASRTGTGKTDTQYF
TGTGCCAGCAGAACCGGGACAGGGAAGACAGATACGCAGTATTTT
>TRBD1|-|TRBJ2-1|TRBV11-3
CASSSRTGGPYNEQFF
TGTGCCAGCAGCTCCCGGACAGGGGGCCCCTACAATGAGCAGTTCTTC
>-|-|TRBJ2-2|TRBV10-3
CAISESSGIQLNTGELFF
TGTGCCATCAGTGAGTCGAGTGGCATACAGCTGAACACCGGGGAGCTGTTTTTT
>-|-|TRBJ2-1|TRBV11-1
CASSLLTGWTYNEQFF
TGTGCCAGCAGCCTTTTGACAGGATGGACCTACAATGAGCAGTTCTTC
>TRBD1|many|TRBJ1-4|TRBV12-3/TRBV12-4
CASTRYRGTNEKLFF
TGTGCCAGCACTAGATACAGGGGAACTAATGAAAAACTGTTTTTT
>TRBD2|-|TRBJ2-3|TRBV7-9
CASSRPSGASTDTQYF
TGTGCCAGCAGCCGGCCTAGCGGGGCTAGCACAGATACGCAGTATTTT
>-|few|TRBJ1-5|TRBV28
CASSPIGGAQPQHF
TGTGCCAGCAGTCCAATCGGAGGGGCCCAGCCCCAGCATTTT
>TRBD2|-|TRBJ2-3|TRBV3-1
CASSQVASGRARQYF
TGTGCCAGCAGCCAAGTCGCTAGCGGGAGGGCCAGGCAGTATTTT
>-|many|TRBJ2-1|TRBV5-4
CASSLEGGTYNEQFF
TGTGCCAGCAGCTTGGAAGGGGGAACCTACAATGAGCAGTTCTTC
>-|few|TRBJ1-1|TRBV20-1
CSARDRRTNTEAFF
TGCAGTGCTAGAGACCGGAGGACTAACACTGAAGCTTTCTTT